A selection of T cell receptor beta chains follows, all from one sample in a study of response to subunit inactivated influenza vaccine. TCRdb re-analysed the RT-PCR reads in MiXCR, keeping a single row per CDR3 protein. This table holds about 520,000 distinct CDR3 sequences, less than 30% found once. This material consisted of CD4+ T cells sorted from PBMCs, taken about 5 days after vaccination. The receptors derive from a man aged 50 to 60 who received an inactivated influenza vaccine. Both conserved end residues are trimmed from each CDR3.

CDR3 protein: SARFRNTGELF
J gene: TRBJ2-2
V gene: TRBV20-1

CDR3 protein: ASSLGFVGAGADTQY
J gene: TRBJ2-3
V gene: TRBV5-6

CDR3 protein: ASSAGGHEQY
J gene: TRBJ2-7
V gene: TRBV3-1

CDR3 protein: ASRHWTDSYEQY
J gene: TRBJ2-7
V gene: TRBV28

CDR3 protein: AISELLPGQDPGANVLT
J gene: TRBJ2-6
V gene: TRBV10-3

CDR3 protein: ASRRQANTGELF
J gene: TRBJ2-2
V gene: TRBV12-3/TRBV12-4

CDR3 protein: SAQRTSGETQY
J gene: TRBJ2-5
V gene: TRBV20-1

CDR3 protein: ASSLLAGGPVEQF
J gene: TRBJ2-1
V gene: TRBV7-2

CDR3 protein: ASRTGSKTQY
J gene: TRBJ2-5
V gene: TRBV6-2/TRBV6-3

CDR3 protein: SVSDRGLYEQY
J gene: TRBJ2-7
V gene: TRBV29-1

CDR3 protein: ATSDLVSPGNEQF
J gene: TRBJ2-1
V gene: TRBV24-1